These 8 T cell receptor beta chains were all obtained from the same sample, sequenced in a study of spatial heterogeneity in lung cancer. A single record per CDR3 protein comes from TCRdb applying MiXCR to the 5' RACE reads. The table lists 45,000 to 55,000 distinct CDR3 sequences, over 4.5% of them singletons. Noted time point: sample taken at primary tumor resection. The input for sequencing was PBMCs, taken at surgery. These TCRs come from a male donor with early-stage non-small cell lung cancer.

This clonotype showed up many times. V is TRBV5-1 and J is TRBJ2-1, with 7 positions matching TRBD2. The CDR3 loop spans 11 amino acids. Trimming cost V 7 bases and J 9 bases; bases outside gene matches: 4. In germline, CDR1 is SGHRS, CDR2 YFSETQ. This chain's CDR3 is CASGEGFEQFF. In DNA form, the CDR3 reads TGCGCCAGCGGGGAGGGCTTTGAGCAGTTCTTC.

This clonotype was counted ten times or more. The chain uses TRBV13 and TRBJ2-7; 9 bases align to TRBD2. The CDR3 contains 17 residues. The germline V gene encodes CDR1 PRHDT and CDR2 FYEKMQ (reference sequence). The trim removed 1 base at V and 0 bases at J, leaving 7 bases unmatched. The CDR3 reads CASSLASSGISSYEQYF. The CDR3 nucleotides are TGTGCCAGCAGCTTAGCCTCTAGCGGGATAAGCTCCTACGAGCAGTACTTC. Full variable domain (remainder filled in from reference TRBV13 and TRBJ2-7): AAGVIQSPRHLIKEKRETATLKCYPIPRHDTVYWYQQGPGQDPQFLISFYEKMQSDKGSIPDRFSAQQFSDYHSELNMSSLELGDSALYFCASSLASSGISSYEQYFGPGTRLTVT.

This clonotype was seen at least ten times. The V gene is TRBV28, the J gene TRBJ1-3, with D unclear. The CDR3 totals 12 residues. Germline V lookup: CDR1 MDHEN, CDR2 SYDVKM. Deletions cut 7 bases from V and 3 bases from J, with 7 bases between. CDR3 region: CASTVGGNTIYF. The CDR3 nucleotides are TGTGCCAGCACTGTGGGTGGAAACACCATATATTTT.

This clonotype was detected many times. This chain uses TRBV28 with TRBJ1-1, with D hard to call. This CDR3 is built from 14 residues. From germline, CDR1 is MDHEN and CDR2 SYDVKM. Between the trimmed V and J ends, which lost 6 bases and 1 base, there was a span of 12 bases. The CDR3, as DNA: TGTGCCAGCAGCACCCCCGGAACGAACACTGAAGCTTTCTTT. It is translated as CASSTPGTNTEAFF.

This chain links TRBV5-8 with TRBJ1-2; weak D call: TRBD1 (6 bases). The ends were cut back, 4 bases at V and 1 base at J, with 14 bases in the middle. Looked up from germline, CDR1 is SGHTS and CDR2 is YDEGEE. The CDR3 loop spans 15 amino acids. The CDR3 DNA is TGTGCCAGCAGCCCTCAGGGGAGGCTTAACTATGGCTACACCTTC. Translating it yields CASSPQGRLNYGYTF.

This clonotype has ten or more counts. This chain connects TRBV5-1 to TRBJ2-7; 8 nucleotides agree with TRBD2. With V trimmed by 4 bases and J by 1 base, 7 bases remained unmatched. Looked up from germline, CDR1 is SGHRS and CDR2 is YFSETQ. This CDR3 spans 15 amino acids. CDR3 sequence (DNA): TGCGCCAGCAGCGGCGCGGGGGGCAGGTCCTACGAGCAGTACTTC. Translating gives CASSGAGGRSYEQYF. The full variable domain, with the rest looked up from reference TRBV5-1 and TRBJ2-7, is KAGVTQTPRYLIKTRGQQVTLSCSPISGHRSVSWYQQTPGQGLQFLFEYFSETQRNKGNFPGRFSGRQFSNSRSEMNVSTLELGDSALYLCASSGAGGRSYEQYFGPGTRLTVT.

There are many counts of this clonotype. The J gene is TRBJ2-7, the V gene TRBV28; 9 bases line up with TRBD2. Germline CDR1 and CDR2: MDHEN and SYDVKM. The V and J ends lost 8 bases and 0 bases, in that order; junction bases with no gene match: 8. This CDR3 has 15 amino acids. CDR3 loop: CASPPSSGISYEQYF. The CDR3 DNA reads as TGTGCCAGCCCCCCGTCTAGCGGGATCTCCTACGAGCAGTACTTC.

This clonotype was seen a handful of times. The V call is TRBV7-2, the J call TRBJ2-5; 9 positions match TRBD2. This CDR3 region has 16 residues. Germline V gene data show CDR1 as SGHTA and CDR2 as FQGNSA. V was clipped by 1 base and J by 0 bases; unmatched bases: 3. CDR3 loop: CASSLGTSGYQETQYF. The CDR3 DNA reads TGTGCCAGCAGCTTAGGAACTAGCGGGTACCAAGAGACCCAGTACTTC.